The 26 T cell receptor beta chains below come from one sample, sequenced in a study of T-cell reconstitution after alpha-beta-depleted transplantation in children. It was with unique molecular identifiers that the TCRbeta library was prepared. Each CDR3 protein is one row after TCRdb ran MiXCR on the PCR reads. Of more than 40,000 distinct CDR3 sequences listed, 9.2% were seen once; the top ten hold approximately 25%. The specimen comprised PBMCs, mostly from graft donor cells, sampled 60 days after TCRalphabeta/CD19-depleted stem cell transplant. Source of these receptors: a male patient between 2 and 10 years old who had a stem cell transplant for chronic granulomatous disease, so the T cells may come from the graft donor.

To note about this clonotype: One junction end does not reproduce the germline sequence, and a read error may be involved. The CDR3: CASSEWGDYGYTF. The CDR3 region has the DNA TGTGCCAGCAGTGAGTGGGGTGACTATGGCTACACCTTC. The J gene is TRBJ1-2, the V gene TRBV10-3; D ambiguous. This CDR3 is built from 13 residues. CDR1 is ENHRY and CDR2 is SYGVKD in the germline V gene.

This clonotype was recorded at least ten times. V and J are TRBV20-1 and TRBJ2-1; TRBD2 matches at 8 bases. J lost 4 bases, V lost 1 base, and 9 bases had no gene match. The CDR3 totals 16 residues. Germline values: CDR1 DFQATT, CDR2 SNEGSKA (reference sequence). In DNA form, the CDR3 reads TGCAGTGCTAGAGTGCGGGGGGCGGGAGCATACAATGAGCAGTTCTTC. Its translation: CSARVRGAGAYNEQFF.

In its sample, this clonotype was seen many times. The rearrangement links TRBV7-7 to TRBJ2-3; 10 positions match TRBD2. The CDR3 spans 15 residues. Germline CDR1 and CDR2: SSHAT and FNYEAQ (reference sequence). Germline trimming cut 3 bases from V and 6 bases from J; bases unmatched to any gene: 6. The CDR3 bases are TGTGCCAGCAGCTTTCGCCTAGCGGGAGTGGATACGCAGTATTTT. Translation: CASSFRLAGVDTQYF.

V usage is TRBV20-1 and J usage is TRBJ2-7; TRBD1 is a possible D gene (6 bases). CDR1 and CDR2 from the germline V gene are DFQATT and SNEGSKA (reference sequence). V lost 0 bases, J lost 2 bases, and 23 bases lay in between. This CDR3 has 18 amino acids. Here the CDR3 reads CSARDPGTPGSRPYEQYF. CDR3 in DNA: TGCAGTGCTAGAGATCCCGGGACACCGGGTAGCCGGCCCTACGAGCAGTACTTC.

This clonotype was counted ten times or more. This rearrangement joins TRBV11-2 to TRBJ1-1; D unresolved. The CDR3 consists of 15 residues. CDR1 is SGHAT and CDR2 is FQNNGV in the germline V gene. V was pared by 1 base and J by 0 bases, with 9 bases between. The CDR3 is CASSLVSGLNTEAFF. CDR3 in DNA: TGTGCCAGCAGCTTAGTTTCCGGCCTGAACACTGAAGCTTTCTTT.

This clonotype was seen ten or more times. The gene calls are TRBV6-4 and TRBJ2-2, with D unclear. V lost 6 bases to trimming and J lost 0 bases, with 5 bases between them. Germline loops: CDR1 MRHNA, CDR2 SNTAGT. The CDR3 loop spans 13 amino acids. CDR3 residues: CASSPANTGELFF. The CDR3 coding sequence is TGTGCCAGCAGCCCCGCGAACACCGGGGAGCTGTTTTTT.

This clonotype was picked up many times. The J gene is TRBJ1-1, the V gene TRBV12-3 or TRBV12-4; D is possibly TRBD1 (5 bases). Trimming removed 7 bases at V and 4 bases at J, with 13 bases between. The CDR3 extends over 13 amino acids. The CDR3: CASTQGAPTEAFF. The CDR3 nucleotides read TGTGCCAGCACCCAAGGGGCGCCCACTGAAGCTTTCTTT.

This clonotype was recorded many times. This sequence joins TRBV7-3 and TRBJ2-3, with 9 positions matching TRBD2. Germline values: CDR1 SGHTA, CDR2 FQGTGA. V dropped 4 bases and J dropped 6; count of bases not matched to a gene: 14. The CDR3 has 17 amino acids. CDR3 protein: CASSSRVSSGSRDTQYF. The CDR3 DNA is TGTGCCAGCAGCTCCCGTGTTAGTAGCGGGAGCAGGGATACGCAGTATTTT.

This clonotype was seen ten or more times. CDR3 DNA: TGCAGCGTTGAATCGGGGACTAGCGGGAGCTTGTGGGGCGATACGCAGTATTTT. Translated: CSVESGTSGSLWGDTQYF. The chain links TRBV29-1 to TRBJ2-3; 14 bases match TRBD2. The germline V gene has CDR1 SQVTM and CDR2 ANQGSEA. This CDR3 has 18 amino acids. With 2 bases clipped from V and 6 bases from J, the junction kept 13 bases outside the gene matches.

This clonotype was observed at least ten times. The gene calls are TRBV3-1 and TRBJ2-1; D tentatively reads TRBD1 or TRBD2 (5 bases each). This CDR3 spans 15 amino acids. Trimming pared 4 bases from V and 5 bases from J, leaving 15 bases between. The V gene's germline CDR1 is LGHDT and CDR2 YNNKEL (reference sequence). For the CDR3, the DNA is TGTGCCAGCAGCCCCCTTTTTGGGGGAAACAATGAGCAGTTCTTC. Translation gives CASSPLFGGNNEQFF.

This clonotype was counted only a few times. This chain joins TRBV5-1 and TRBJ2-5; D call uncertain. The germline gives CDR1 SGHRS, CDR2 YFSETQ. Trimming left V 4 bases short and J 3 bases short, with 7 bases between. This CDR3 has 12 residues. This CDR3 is CASSIDKETQYF. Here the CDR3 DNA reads TGCGCCAGCAGCATCGATAAAGAGACCCAGTACTTC. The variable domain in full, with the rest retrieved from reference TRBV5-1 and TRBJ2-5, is KAGVTQTPRYLIKTRGQQVTLSCSPISGHRSVSWYQQTPGQGLQFLFEYFSETQRNKGNFPGRFSGRQFSNSRSEMNVSTLELGDSALYLCASSIDKETQYFGPGTRLLVL.

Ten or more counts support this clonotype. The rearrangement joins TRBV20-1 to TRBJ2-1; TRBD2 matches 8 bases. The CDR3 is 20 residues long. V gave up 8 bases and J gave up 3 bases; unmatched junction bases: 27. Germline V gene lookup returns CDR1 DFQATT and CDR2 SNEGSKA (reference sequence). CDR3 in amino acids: CSSSGGKGQWPGTSYNEQFF. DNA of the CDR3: TGCAGTAGCTCTGGGGGAAAAGGACAGTGGCCCGGGACTAGCTACAATGAGCAGTTCTTC.

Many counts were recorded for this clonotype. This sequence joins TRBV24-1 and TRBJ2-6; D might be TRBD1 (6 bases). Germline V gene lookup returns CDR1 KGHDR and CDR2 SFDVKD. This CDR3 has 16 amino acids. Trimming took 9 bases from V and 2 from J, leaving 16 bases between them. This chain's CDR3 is CATSGTRGTGANVLTF. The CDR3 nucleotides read TGTGCCACCTCCGGGACACGTGGGACTGGGGCCAACGTCCTGACTTTC.

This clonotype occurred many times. The CDR3 loop is CASSRFRGLSYEQYF. CDR3 DNA sequence: TGTGCCAGCAGCCGGTTTCGGGGTCTTAGCTACGAGCAGTACTTC. The chain is built from TRBV2 and TRBJ2-7; D possibly corresponds to TRBD2 (5 bases). CDR1 and CDR2 (germline): SNHLY, FYNNEI. The CDR3 consists of 15 residues. V lost 6 bases, J lost 3 bases, and 18 bases lay in between.

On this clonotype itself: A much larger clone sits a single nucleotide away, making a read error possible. CDR3 residues: CASSQVLVTTGEPFF. CDR3 DNA sequence: TGTGCCAGCAGCCAAGTACTGGTAACTACCGGGGAGCCGTTTTTT. This sequence joins TRBV3-1 and TRBJ2-2; maybe TRBD2 (5 bases). The CDR3 spans 15 residues. CDR1 and CDR2 from the germline V gene are LGHDT and YNNKEL (reference sequence).

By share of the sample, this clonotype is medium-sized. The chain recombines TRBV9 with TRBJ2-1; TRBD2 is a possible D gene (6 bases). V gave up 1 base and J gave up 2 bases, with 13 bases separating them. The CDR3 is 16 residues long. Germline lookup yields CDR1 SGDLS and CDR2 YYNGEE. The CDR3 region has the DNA TGTGCCAGCAGCGTATTTGGCGGGATAACCTACAATGAGCAGTTCTTC. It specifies CASSVFGGITYNEQFF. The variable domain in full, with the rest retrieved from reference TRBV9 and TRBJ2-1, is DSGVTQTPKHLITATGQRVTLRCSPRSGDLSVYWYQQSLDQGLQFLIQYYNGEERAKGNILERFSAQQFPDLHSELNLSSLELGDSALYFCASSVFGGITYNEQFFGPGTRLTVL.

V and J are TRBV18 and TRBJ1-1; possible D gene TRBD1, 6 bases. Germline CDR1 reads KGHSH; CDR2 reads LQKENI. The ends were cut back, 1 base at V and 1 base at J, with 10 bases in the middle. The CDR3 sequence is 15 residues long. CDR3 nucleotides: TGTGCCAGCTCACCACAGGGGGTCGGGAACACTGAAGCTTTCTTT. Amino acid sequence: CASSPQGVGNTEAFF.

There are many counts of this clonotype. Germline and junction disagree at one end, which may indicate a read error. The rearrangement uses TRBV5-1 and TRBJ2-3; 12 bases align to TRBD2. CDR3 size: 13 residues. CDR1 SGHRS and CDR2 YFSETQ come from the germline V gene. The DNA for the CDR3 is TGCGCCAGCAGCCCCAGCCTAGCGGGAGGGCTGGATTTT. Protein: CASSPSLAGGLDF. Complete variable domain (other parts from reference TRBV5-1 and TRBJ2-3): KAGVTQTPRYLIKTRGQQVTLSCSPISGHRSVSWYQQTPGQGLQFLFEYFSETQRNKGNFPGRFSGRQFSNSRSEMNVSTLELGDSALYLCASSPSLAGGLDFGPGTRLTVL.

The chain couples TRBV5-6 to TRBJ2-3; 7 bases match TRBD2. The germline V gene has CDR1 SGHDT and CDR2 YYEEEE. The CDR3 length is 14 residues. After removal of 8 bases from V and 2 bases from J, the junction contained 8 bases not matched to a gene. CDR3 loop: CARGLGGTTDTQYF. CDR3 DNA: TGTGCCAGGGGCCTCGGGGGGACCACAGATACGCAGTATTTT.

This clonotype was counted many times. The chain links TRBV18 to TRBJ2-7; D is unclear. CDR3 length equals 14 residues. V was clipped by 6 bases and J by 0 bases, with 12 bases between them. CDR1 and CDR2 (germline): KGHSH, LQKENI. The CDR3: CASSSDAFSYEQYF. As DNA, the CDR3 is TGTGCCAGCTCCTCGGATGCGTTCTCCTACGAGCAGTACTTC.

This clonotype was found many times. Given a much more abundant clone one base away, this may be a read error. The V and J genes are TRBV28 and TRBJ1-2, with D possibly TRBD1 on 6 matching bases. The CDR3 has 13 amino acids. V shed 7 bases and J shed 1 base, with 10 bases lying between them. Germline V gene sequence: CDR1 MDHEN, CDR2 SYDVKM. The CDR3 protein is CASTLRGNYGYTF. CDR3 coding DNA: TGTGCCAGCACCCTCAGGGGTAACTATGGCTACACCTTC.

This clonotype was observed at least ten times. The CDR3 DNA reads as TGTGCCATCAGCGCCGGGACTAGCGTACAAGAGACCCAGTACTTC. This translates into CAISAGTSVQETQYF. V gene TRBV10-3 combines with J gene TRBJ2-5; 10 bases match TRBD2. V lost 6 bases, J lost 2 bases, and 6 bases stayed unmatched. This CDR3 region has 15 residues. Germline lookup yields CDR1 ENHRY and CDR2 SYGVKD.

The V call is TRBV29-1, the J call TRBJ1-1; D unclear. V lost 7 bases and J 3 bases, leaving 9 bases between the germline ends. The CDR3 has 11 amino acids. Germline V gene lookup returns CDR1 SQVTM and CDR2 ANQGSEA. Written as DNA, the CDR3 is TGCAGCGCCTCGGACTACACTGAAGCTTTCTTT. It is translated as CSASDYTEAFF.

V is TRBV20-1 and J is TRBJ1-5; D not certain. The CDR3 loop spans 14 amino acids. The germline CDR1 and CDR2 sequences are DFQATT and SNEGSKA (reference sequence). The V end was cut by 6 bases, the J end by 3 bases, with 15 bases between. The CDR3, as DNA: TGCAGTGCCCAGAGAGGGTCAGTCAATCAGCCCCAGCATTTT. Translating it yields CSAQRGSVNQPQHF.

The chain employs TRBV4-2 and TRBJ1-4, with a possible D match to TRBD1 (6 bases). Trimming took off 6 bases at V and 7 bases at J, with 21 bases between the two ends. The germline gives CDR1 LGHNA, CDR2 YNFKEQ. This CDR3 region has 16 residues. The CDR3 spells CASRRQSGAQTEKLFF. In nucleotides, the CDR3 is TGTGCCAGCAGACGCCAGTCAGGGGCCCAGACTGAAAAACTGTTTTTT.

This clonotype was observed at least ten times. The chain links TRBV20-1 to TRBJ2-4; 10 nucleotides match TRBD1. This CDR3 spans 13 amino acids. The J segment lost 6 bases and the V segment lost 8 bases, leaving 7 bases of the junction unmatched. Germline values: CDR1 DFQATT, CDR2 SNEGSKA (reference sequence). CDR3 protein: CSRQGAAGNIQYF. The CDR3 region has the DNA TGCAGTCGACAGGGGGCCGCTGGAAACATTCAGTACTTC.